This is a list of T cell receptor beta chains from one sample in a study of early T cells in non-severe SARS-CoV-2 infection. TCRdb re-derived calls from the 5' RACE reads in MiXCR, one entry per CDR3 protein. Among tens of thousands of distinct CDR3 sequences listed, 10% to 15% were seen once. What was sequenced was whole blood. Receptors originate from an adult who was a healthcare worker with PCR-confirmed SARS-CoV-2 infection or an uninfected control (not recorded which). The CDR3 runs from the conserved cysteine through the conserved F or W.

v_gene	j_gene	CDR3aa
TRBV13	TRBJ2-7	CASSLLGSGSLEQYF
TRBV12-3/TRBV12-4	TRBJ1-1	CASSLVGTAHWTEAFF
TRBV6-5	TRBJ2-6	CASSYYHSSGANVLTF
TRBV12-3/TRBV12-4	TRBJ1-1	CASSFSVPTEAFF
TRBV4-1	TRBJ1-4	CASSQEGRNSEKLFF
TRBV2	TRBJ2-5	CASSGADRAPQYF
TRBV5-4	TRBJ2-3	CASSLRTGTDTQYF
TRBV7-8	TRBJ2-7	CASSSRTHDWEQYF
TRBV29-1	TRBJ2-1	CSVAGTEQFF
TRBV5-1	TRBJ2-5	CASSPGNYQETQYF
TRBV28	TRBJ2-3	CASSLSGPLSTDTQYF
TRBV5-1	TRBJ2-7	CASSPQQGISYEQYF
TRBV28	TRBJ2-7	CASRGFGAAGAYEQYF
TRBV29-1	TRBJ1-5	CSVEQGARGYQPQHF
TRBV20-1	TRBJ2-4	CSARQAKNIQYF
TRBV12-3/TRBV12-4	TRBJ1-5	CASSLDQGAGQPQHF
TRBV5-6	TRBJ2-5	CASSLWTAGQETQYF
TRBV4-1	TRBJ1-6	CASSLWDRSSYNSPLHF
TRBV7-9	TRBJ2-1	CASSFGLVNEQFF
TRBV7-8	TRBJ2-1	CASSLEARGYNEQFF
TRBV4-2	TRBJ2-7	CASSQGLDNEQYF
TRBV20-1	TRBJ2-3	CSAAVGLAGSTDTQYF
TRBV5-8	TRBJ2-5	CASSDGTSGFQETQYF
TRBV5-4	TRBJ2-7	CASSLTSDSYEQYF
TRBV5-4	TRBJ2-7	CASSADYEQYF
TRBV7-2	TRBJ1-2	CASSYTGTGLGYTF
TRBV5-4	TRBJ2-2	CASSSRTGWGAGELFF
TRBV5-4	TRBJ2-2	CASSSGGLEGSGSRELFF
TRBV5-4	TRBJ2-5	CASSLERDSQRGTQYF
TRBV24-1	TRBJ2-1	CATSDPGLAVGDEQFF
TRBV27	TRBJ2-7	CASSYKASGSYEQYF
TRBV24-1	TRBJ2-1	CATSDLRFPAEQFF
TRBV7-2	TRBJ1-5	CASSLVSGQPAQPQHF
TRBV4-1	TRBJ2-1	CASSHSSSGRMLDEQFF
TRBV10-3	TRBJ2-5	CAISESELLQETQYF
TRBV21-1	TRBJ2-1	CASSGGSTTYNEQFF
TRBV6-5	TRBJ1-1	CASSYSLGLTEAFF
TRBV19	TRBJ1-1	CASSIQWTGGVKNWAFF
TRBV29-1	TRBJ2-2	CSVRDTNTGELFF
TRBV20-1	TRBJ2-7	CSASPSGSYEQYF
TRBV7-3	TRBJ2-6	CASSLSTGTSGANVLTF
TRBV6-9	TRBJ1-1	CASRPGEEQMNTEAFF
TRBV27	TRBJ2-6	CASSLQRTSGANVLTF
TRBV29-1	TRBJ2-5	CSIRGAGKETQYF
TRBV18	TRBJ2-1	CASSPTPLSSYNEQFF
TRBV6-2/TRBV6-3	TRBJ2-4	CASSYHEVAKNIQYF
TRBV20-1	TRBJ2-2	CSAFDPFANTGELFF
TRBV7-8	TRBJ2-3	CASSLAISIDTDTQYF
TRBV7-6	TRBJ2-5	CASSPRQQETQYF
TRBV19	TRBJ2-1	CASSRRTGGDEQFF
TRBV9	TRBJ1-1	CASSVDPGQITEAFF
TRBV20-1	TRBJ2-7	CSARVSGPYEQYF